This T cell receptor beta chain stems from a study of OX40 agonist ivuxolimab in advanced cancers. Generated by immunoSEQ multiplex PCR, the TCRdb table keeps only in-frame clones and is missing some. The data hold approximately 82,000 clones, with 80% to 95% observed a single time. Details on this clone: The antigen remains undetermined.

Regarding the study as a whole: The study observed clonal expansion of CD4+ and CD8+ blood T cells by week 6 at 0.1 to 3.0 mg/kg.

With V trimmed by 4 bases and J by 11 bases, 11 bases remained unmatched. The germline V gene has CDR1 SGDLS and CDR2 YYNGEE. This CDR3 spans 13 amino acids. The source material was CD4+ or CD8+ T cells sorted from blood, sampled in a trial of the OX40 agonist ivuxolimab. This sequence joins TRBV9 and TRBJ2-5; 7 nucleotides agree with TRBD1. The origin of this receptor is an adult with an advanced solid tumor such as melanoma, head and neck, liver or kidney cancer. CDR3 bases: TGTGCCAGCAGCACATATTTTACAGGGGAGCAGTACTTC. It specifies CASSTYFTGEQYF.